This TCR beta chain is from a study of cytomegalovirus exposure and HLA in healthy donors. Overall study findings and caveats: Both high specificity and high sensitivity reportedly marked the classifier's diagnosis of cytomegalovirus status. In vitro assays verified that three CMV-associated chains recognized CMV antigens specifically. The study found most TCR sequences rare, yet found some public TCRs in many donors.

TCRdb keeps only in-frame clones here, not all; method: immunoSEQ multiplex PCR. The repertoire holds about 200,000 clones, with 87% as singletons. Comment on this clone: The antigen remains undetermined. The sample holds other DNA sequences that translate to the same CDR3.

This CDR3 is built from 14 residues. V was pared by 0 bases and J by 3 bases, with 9 bases between. Germline CDR1 is SGHRS and CDR2 is YFSETQ. V and J are TRBV5-1 and TRBJ1-1; no clear D. Source material: PBMCs. The sequence was collected from a woman aged 18-29 years in good health and CMV-seropositive. In DNA form, the CDR3 reads TGCGCCAGCAGCTTGGGGTCCCGGGACACTGAAGCTTTCTTT. It translates to CASSLGSRDTEAFF.